The 4 T cell receptor beta chains presented below share a single source sample, sequenced in a study of identical twins. TCRdb analysed the 5' RACE reads with MiXCR anew, one entry per CDR3 protein. The table includes some 590,000 distinct CDR3 sequences, 9.6% detected once. These records were also assigned to another study, of yellow fever vaccine responses in identical twins.

Sequenced: PBMCs. All receptors come from a woman aged 18 to 35 in good health.

This clonotype occurred many times. V is TRBV20-1 and J is TRBJ2-1; D might be TRBD2 (6 bases). Per germline, CDR1 DFQATT and CDR2 SNEGSKA (reference sequence). The length of the CDR3 is 16 residues. V gave up 3 bases and J gave up 1 base, with 16 bases separating them. The CDR3 nucleotides read TGCAGTGCTAGCTCAACGGTAGCGGCATCCTACAATGAGCAGTTCTTC. Its protein product is CSASSTVAASYNEQFF.

Only a few counts were recorded for this clonotype. The J gene is TRBJ2-1, the V gene TRBV20-1, with 10 bases lining up with TRBD2. Germline V lookup: CDR1 DFQATT, CDR2 SNEGSKA (reference sequence). This CDR3 comprises 12 residues. V was clipped by 2 bases and J by 12 bases; unmatched bases: 4. CDR3 sequence reads: CSARRASGRQFF. In DNA, the CDR3 is TGCAGTGCTAGAAGGGCTAGCGGGAGGCAGTTCTTC.

This clonotype has a handful of counts. The J gene is TRBJ2-7, the V gene TRBV4-2; no clear D. The CDR3 spans 15 residues. The germline V gene has CDR1 LGHNA and CDR2 YNFKEQ. The germline V and J ends were trimmed by 0 bases and 3 bases, with 12 bases remaining between them. The CDR3: CASSQERTVGYEQYF. In DNA form, the CDR3 reads TGTGCCAGCAGCCAAGAGCGTACGGTGGGCTACGAGCAGTACTTC.

This clonotype was detected only a few times. The chain links TRBV29-1 to TRBJ2-3; no definite D call. The V gene's germline CDR1 is SQVTM and CDR2 ANQGSEA. CDR3 length: 14 amino acids. Between the trimmed V and J ends, which lost 1 base and 3 bases, there was a span of 11 bases. The CDR3 region has the DNA TGCAGCGTTGAAGGCAGTGTACCGACAGATACGCAGTATTTT. Protein sequence: CSVEGSVPTDTQYF.